This is a list of T cell receptor beta chains from one sample in a study of T cell changes during pregnancy in multiple sclerosis. The method was immunoSEQ multiplex PCR; TCRdb's version includes in-frame clones alone and lacks a portion of them. The table records 79,000 or so clones, 80% to 95% of them present only once. Sample: peripheral blood, taken in the first trimester of pregnancy. These receptor sequences come from a female donor in good health, enrolled as a control in a pregnancy study. Both conserved end residues are part of each CDR3. Some rows mark clone size as missing; the rest say once, few, many or name a class of expanded clone.

v_call clone_size cdr3_aa
TRBV2 few CASRMAGLNTEAFF
TRBV7-3 . CASSLFRGSRPEAFF
TRBV6-5 . CASKPLPHADTQYF
TRBV5-6 . CASSLMVIVRDSAAFF
TRBV5-1 . CASSLSGEGVTEAFF
TRBV18 . CASSPTRGPPTGELFF
TRBV2 . CASSRGGNQPQHF
TRBV28 . CASSPGSYYEQYF
TRBV30 . CAWNTMTGGRYGYTF
TRBV7-2 . CASSLDPGEQETQYF
TRBV6-5 . CASRYGSIYEQYF
TRBV6-4 . CASSPTGGGNQPQHF
TRBV7-2 . CASSVHRGGETQYF
TRBV25-1 . CASSDRMGRGETQYF
TRBV11-2 . CASRGTSSGELFF
TRBV7-7 few CASSQLSGTGELFF
TRBV5-1 . CASSLDSGSNSPLHF
TRBV5-4 . CASSNGDRAHTGELFF
TRBV27 . CASSPAGTASYEQYF
TRBV4-1 . CASSQDSTGSGADTQYF
TRBV6-6 . CASRPGDRGKGTEAFF
TRBV7-2 . CASSSNRGLNGPQHF
TRBV29-1 . CSVEEGYLQETQYF
TRBV28 . CASSFLETESSYEQYF
TRBV27 . CASSLSAVDEQFF
TRBV4-3 many CASSPDGGGNQPQHF